Below are 31 T cell receptor beta chains sequenced from a single sample in a study of T cells after yellow fever vaccination. TCRdb processed the 5' RACE reads anew with MiXCR; each CDR3 protein has one entry. The table includes 100,000 to 150,000 distinct CDR3 sequences, nearly 15% detected once. The sequencing used CD8+ T cells sorted from PBMCs, collected 5 days after the yellow fever booster vaccination. These TCRs come from a young man who received the YFV17D yellow fever vaccine.

This sequence joins TRBV6-5 and TRBJ2-2; the D gene is possibly TRBD1 (6 bases). Trimming shortened V by 2 bases and J by 3 bases, and 10 bases separated the two germline ends. This CDR3 has 15 amino acids. Germline lookup yields CDR1 MNHEY and CDR2 SVGAGI. In DNA, the CDR3 is TGTGCCAGCAGTTACACGCAGGGGTACACCGGGGAGCTGTTTTTT. Amino acid sequence: CASSYTQGYTGELFF.

This clonotype came up a few times. This chain links TRBV4-2 with TRBJ1-2; TRBD1 might be the D (5 bases). V dropped 0 bases and J dropped 4 bases, with 18 bases sitting between them. The CDR3 totals 17 residues. CDR1 and CDR2 from the germline V gene are LGHNA and YNFKEQ. The CDR3 DNA sequence: TGTGCCAGCAGCCAAGAAGTAAGCGGGGCCCCTGGCTATGGCTACACCTTC. Its translation: CASSQEVSGAPGYGYTF.

V and J are TRBV4-1 and TRBJ1-5; D is possibly TRBD1 (5 bases). V gave up 0 bases and J gave up 5 bases, with 8 bases separating them. CDR3 length: 14 amino acids. The germline gives CDR1 MGHRA, CDR2 YSYEKL. The CDR3 DNA sequence: TGCGCCAGCAGCCAAGATGAGGGGTATCAGCCCCAGCATTTT. The encoded protein is CASSQDEGYQPQHF.

This clonotype showed up just a few times. This rearrangement joins TRBV6-5 to TRBJ2-2; 15 bases are shared with TRBD2. Trimming removed 6 bases from V and 0 bases from J; junction bases left unmatched: 2. The CDR3 extends over 17 amino acids. CDR1 and CDR2 (germline): MNHEY, SVGAGI. The CDR3 DNA reads TGTGCCAGCAGCGGGACTAGCGGGGGGCCGAACACCGGGGAGCTGTTTTTT. Protein product: CASSGTSGGPNTGELFF.

There are many counts of this clonotype. V usage is TRBV6-2 or TRBV6-3 and J usage is TRBJ2-1; D not resolved. The germline V gene encodes CDR1 MNHEY and CDR2 SVGEGT. Trimming took off 6 bases at V and 2 bases at J, with 2 bases between the two ends. The CDR3 is made up of 11 amino acids. The DNA of the CDR3 is TGTGCCAGCAGCCCCTACAATGAGCAGTTCTTC. Amino acid sequence: CASSPYNEQFF.

This clonotype showed up just a few times. The chain combines TRBV7-9 with TRBJ1-4; D uncertain. CDR1 is SEHNR, CDR2 FQNEAQ, per germline (reference sequence). V was shortened by 4 bases and J by 8 bases, with 5 bases between the two germline ends. This CDR3 is 11 amino acids long. The CDR3 bases are TGTGCCAGCAGCTCGTCAGAAAAACTGTTTTTT. Its translation: CASSSSEKLFF.

This clonotype has more than one count but fewer than ten. The chain recombines TRBV7-2 with TRBJ2-5, with D hard to call. This CDR3 region has 16 residues. Trimming took off 0 bases at V and 1 base at J, with 12 bases between the two ends. Germline V lookup: CDR1 SGHTA, CDR2 FQGNSA. CDR3 bases: TGTGCCAGCAGCTTAGCGTACACGGGTACCCAAGAGACCCAGTACTTC. The encoded protein is CASSLAYTGTQETQYF.

This clonotype was seen a handful of times. The chain links TRBV20-1 to TRBJ1-1, with D possibly being TRBD1 (6 bases). Trimming removed 0 bases at V and 3 bases at J, with 20 bases between. CDR1 and CDR2 (germline): DFQATT, SNEGSKA (reference sequence). This CDR3 region has 17 residues. The DNA of the CDR3 is TGCAGTGCTAGAGATCGGGGGACAAGTGGACTTTACACTGAAGCTTTCTTT. This encodes CSARDRGTSGLYTEAFF.

This clonotype was recorded a few times. The genes are TRBV4-1 and TRBJ2-5, with TRBD2 identical over 10 bases. There are 17 residues in the CDR3. In germline, CDR1 is MGHRA, CDR2 YSYEKL. V gave up 1 base and J gave up 3 bases; unmatched junction bases: 8. Here the CDR3 DNA reads TGCGCCAGCAGCCAAGGGGCCCCTAGCGGGGGCGAAGAGACCCAGTACTTC. It specifies CASSQGAPSGGEETQYF.

This clonotype showed up just a few times. The germline gene is not matched at one end of the junction; a read error may be the cause. The V call is TRBV29-1, the J call TRBJ2-7; D is unclear. The CDR3 loop spans 11 amino acids. CDR1 SQVTM and CDR2 ANQGSEA come from the germline V gene. In DNA, the CDR3 is TGCAGCGTAGAAGACTGGTACGAGCAGTACTTC. Amino acids: CSVEDWYEQYF.

This clonotype appeared a few times. The chain employs TRBV11-2 and TRBJ1-2; 9 nucleotides align to TRBD1. Germline V gene sequence: CDR1 SGHAT, CDR2 FQNNGV. This CDR3 contains 15 residues. J lost 3 bases, V lost 6 bases, and 8 bases had no gene match. DNA of the CDR3: TGTGCCAGCAGAGACTCCGGGACAGGGTACTATGGCTACACCTTC. Translating it yields CASRDSGTGYYGYTF.

The J gene is TRBJ2-1, the V gene TRBV20-1; 12 bases are shared with TRBD2. V gave up 4 bases and J gave up 7 bases; unmatched junction bases: 14. The CDR3 totals 17 residues. CDR1 is DFQATT, CDR2 SNEGSKA, per germline (reference sequence). The CDR3 nucleotides read TGCAGTGCTACCCACCCTAGCGGGGGGGGCAGGGTGAATGAGCAGTTCTTC. Its translation is CSATHPSGGGRVNEQFF.

The chain recombines TRBV6-2 or TRBV6-3 with TRBJ2-7; 7 positions match TRBD1. Germline V lookup: CDR1 MNHEY, CDR2 SVGEGT. The CDR3 consists of 17 residues. The ends lost 3 bases at V and 0 bases at J; junction bases unmatched: 11. CDR3 protein: CASSYRSRQGPSYEQYF. The CDR3, as DNA: TGTGCCAGCAGTTATAGGTCCCGACAGGGACCCTCCTACGAGCAGTACTTC.

V usage is TRBV29-1 and J usage is TRBJ2-3; D is ambiguous. Germline CDR1 reads SQVTM; CDR2 reads ANQGSEA. V lost 4 bases and J 2 bases, leaving 10 bases between the germline ends. The CDR3 loop spans 13 amino acids. In DNA, the CDR3 is TGCAGCGTTGTCTCGCGGAACACAGATACGCAGTATTTT. It encodes CSVVSRNTDTQYF.

The chain uses TRBV7-2 and TRBJ2-4, with D unclear. Trimming left V 5 bases short and J 0 bases short, with 8 bases between. Germline assignment: CDR1 SGHTA and CDR2 FQGNSA. The CDR3 has 14 residues. In nucleotides, the CDR3 is TGTGCCAGCAGCCCCCTACTAGCCAAAAACATTCAGTACTTC. This encodes CASSPLLAKNIQYF.

The rearrangement links TRBV20-1 to TRBJ1-2; 9 bases are shared with TRBD1. Germline CDR1 and CDR2: DFQATT and SNEGSKA (reference sequence). The CDR3 has 15 amino acids. The chain's CDR3 is CTLTGTGLSGRGYTF. The CDR3 DNA is TGCACTCTAACCGGGACAGGGCTCTCTGGGAGAGGCTACACCTTC.

The rearrangement joins TRBV6-5 to TRBJ2-3; 8 bases fit TRBD1. The ends lost 8 bases at V and 3 bases at J; junction bases unmatched: 4. This CDR3 comprises 13 residues. Germline V lookup: CDR1 MNHEY, CDR2 SVGAGI. The DNA for the CDR3 is TGTGCCAGCGCCGGGACAGGTACAGATACGCAGTATTTT. The encoded protein is CASAGTGTDTQYF.

This chain links TRBV3-2 with TRBJ2-5; TRBD1 is taken as the D call from the table, unchecked against the DNA. TRBV3-2 is deemed a pseudogene. The CDR3 spans 16 residues. CDR3 coding DNA: TGTGCCAGCAGCCCCGAAGAGACAGGGGTAAAAGAGACCCAGTACTTC. Its protein is CASSPEETGVKETQYF.

This clonotype was seen more than once but under ten times. The J gene is TRBJ1-3, the V gene TRBV4-1; no reliable D call. The CDR3 contains 13 residues. The ends were cut back, 0 bases at V and 7 bases at J, with 7 bases in the middle. Germline lookup yields CDR1 MGHRA and CDR2 YSYEKL. The CDR3 DNA follows: TGCGCCAGCAGCCAAGATTTCGGTAACACCATATATTTT. It encodes CASSQDFGNTIYF.

The rearrangement uses TRBV15 and TRBJ2-7, with D unresolved. Trimming removed 0 bases from V and 3 bases from J, with 6 bases in between. The germline V gene has CDR1 LNHNV and CDR2 YYDKDF (reference sequence). This CDR3 comprises 13 residues. This CDR3 is CATSREDGYEQYV. The CDR3 region has the DNA TGTGCCACCAGCAGAGAGGACGGCTACGAGCAGTACGTC.

This clonotype has a handful of counts. This chain links TRBV9 with TRBJ1-1; D gene unclear. V dropped 4 bases and J dropped 5 bases, with 12 bases sitting between them. Germline CDR1 is SGDLS and CDR2 is YYNGEE. The CDR3 consists of 13 residues. The DNA for the CDR3 is TGTGCCAGCAGCCCGGGTAAATGGACTGAAGCTTTCTTT. This encodes CASSPGKWTEAFF.

The rearrangement uses TRBV9 and TRBJ1-3; perhaps TRBD1 as D (5 bases). The germline V gene encodes CDR1 SGDLS and CDR2 YYNGEE. This CDR3 comprises 13 residues. Trimming cost V 0 bases and J 8 bases, with 9 bases left between them. This CDR3 is CASSVVPGDTIYF. The DNA for the CDR3 is TGTGCCAGCAGCGTAGTCCCGGGGGACACCATATATTTT.

This clonotype occurred a few times. The chain carries TRBV4-1 and TRBJ2-7; 7 nucleotides agree with TRBD1. After removal of 1 base from V and 6 bases from J, the junction contained 6 bases not matched to a gene. Germline CDR1 MGHRA, CDR2 YSYEKL. This CDR3 has 14 residues. CDR3 sequence (DNA): TGCGCCAGCAGCCAAGGGAAGACAGGGACCGAGCAGTACTTC. Its protein is CASSQGKTGTEQYF.

A few counts support this clonotype. This chain joins TRBV5-5 and TRBJ2-7; D is uncertain. CDR1 is SGHKS and CDR2 is YYEKEE in the germline V gene (reference sequence). The CDR3 covers 13 residues. V was trimmed by 3 bases and J by 0 bases, leaving 7 bases between them. As DNA, the CDR3 is TGTGCCAGCAGCTCCGGGCCCTCCTACGAGCAGTACGTC. This codes for CASSSGPSYEQYV.

This rearrangement joins TRBV5-8 to TRBJ2-5; possible D gene TRBD2, 5 bases. CDR1 and CDR2 (germline): SGHTS, YDEGEE. The germline V and J ends were trimmed by 3 bases and 10 bases, with 13 bases remaining between them. The length of the CDR3 is 12 residues. The chain's CDR3 is CASSWGTGDQYF. CDR3 coding DNA: TGTGCCAGCAGCTGGGGAACCGGGGACCAGTACTTC.

The genes are TRBV27 and TRBJ2-3; D is uncertain. Germline values: CDR1 MNHEY, CDR2 SMNVEV (reference sequence). The CDR3 is 12 amino acids. Trimming shortened V by 5 bases and J by 7 bases, and 10 bases separated the two germline ends. The CDR3 coding sequence is TGTGCCAGCAGTCCCGCCACGAATACGCAGTATTTT. Translated: CASSPATNTQYF.

The V and J genes are TRBV9 and TRBJ2-7; D is tentatively TRBD1 or TRBD2 (5 bases each). The length of the CDR3 is 14 residues. V was trimmed by 2 bases and J by 4 bases, leaving 13 bases between them. In germline, CDR1 is SGDLS, CDR2 YYNGEE. CDR3 protein: CASSVGDGSYEQYV. Here the CDR3 DNA reads TGTGCCAGCAGCGTTGGGGACGGTTCTTACGAGCAGTACGTC.

The J gene is TRBJ2-4, the V gene TRBV27; D is perhaps TRBD2 (5 bases). V was cut by 11 bases and J by 7 bases, with 15 bases left in between. Looked up from germline, CDR1 is MNHEY and CDR2 is SMNVEV (reference sequence). The CDR3 runs 12 residues. The CDR3: CASTGSGNIQYF. As DNA, the CDR3 is TGTGCCTCTACCGGCTCGGGGAACATTCAGTACTTC.

In this sample, this clonotype turned up a few times. The gene calls are TRBV7-9 and TRBJ2-7, with D perhaps TRBD1 or TRBD2 (5 bases each). The CDR3 runs 14 residues. V was clipped by 4 bases and J by 2 bases, with 12 bases between them. Germline assignment: CDR1 SEHNR and CDR2 FQNEAQ (reference sequence). The CDR3 coding sequence is TGTGCCAGCAGCTCGGGACGCATTACCTACGAGCAGTACTTC. Residues: CASSSGRITYEQYF.

In this sample, this clonotype turned up a few times. The genes are TRBV9 and TRBJ1-3; TRBD1 matches 7 bases. Germline assignment: CDR1 SGDLS and CDR2 YYNGEE. There are 15 residues in the CDR3. With V trimmed by 3 bases and J by 3 bases, 6 bases remained unmatched. CDR3 region: CASSAEGANGNTIYF. CDR3 nucleotide sequence: TGTGCCAGCAGCGCAGAGGGGGCCAATGGAAACACCATATATTTT.

There are many counts of this clonotype. This sequence joins TRBV7-9 and TRBJ2-1; TRBD1 is a possible D gene (7 bases). The CDR3 totals 15 residues. The germline V gene encodes CDR1 SEHNR and CDR2 FQNEAQ (reference sequence). Trimming left V 5 bases short and J 4 bases short, with 15 bases between. Here the CDR3 reads CASSQRGTAYNEQFF. The CDR3 nucleotides are TGTGCCAGCAGCCAACGGGGGACAGCTTACAATGAGCAGTTCTTC.